Listed here are 10 T cell receptor beta chains from one sample, sequenced in a study of blood T cell repertoires in COVID-19 (TCRdb year 2020). Libraries were constructed by the immunoSEQ multiplex PCR assay. As stored in TCRdb, this immuneACCESS dataset retains in-frame rearrangements with V and J assigned. A fraction of the clones does not appear; measured against another copy, unresolved V genes explain less than half of the discrepancy, and the remainder lacks a known reason. The sample yields some 80,000 clones; 80% to 85% were counted once. 3.5% to 4% of the sample comes from the top ten. The sequenced sample consisted of peripheral blood. The receptors here all came from a man aged 45-60 years with acute or convalescent COVID-19.

Here the CDR3 reads CASSPVQGEGSPLHF. The CDR3 coding sequence is TGTGCCAGCAGTCCGGTACAGGGGGAGGGTTCACCCCTCCACTTT. This rearrangement joins TRBV28 to TRBJ1-6; 8 bases map to TRBD1. CDR1 and CDR2 from the germline V gene are MDHEN and SYDVKM. Trimming at V came to 5 bases and at J to 9 bases, leaving 9 bases not matched to a gene. The CDR3 runs to 15 residues.

This clone was seen only a few times. This chain connects TRBV5-5 to TRBJ2-5; 8 positions match TRBD1. Germline V gene sequence: CDR1 SGHKS, CDR2 YYEKEE (reference sequence). The V and J ends lost 0 bases and 0 bases, in that order; junction bases with no gene match: 4. The CDR3 runs 16 residues. CDR3 amino acids: CASSLAGGRYQETQYF. The CDR3 DNA follows: TGTGCCAGCAGCTTGGCAGGGGGCCGATACCAAGAGACCCAGTACTTC.

V usage is TRBV10-3 and J usage is TRBJ1-2, with TRBD1 as a possible D gene (5 bases). The CDR3 totals 13 residues. V was shortened by 2 bases and J by 2 bases, with 6 bases between the two germline ends. Germline V gene data show CDR1 as ENHRY and CDR2 as SYGVKD. CDR3 sequence: CAISEGANYGYTF. The CDR3 DNA follows: TGTGCCATCAGTGAGGGGGCCAACTATGGCTACACCTTC.

In its sample, this clone was seen once. The chain recombines TRBV5-1 with TRBJ2-5; 9 positions match TRBD1. CDR1 is SGHRS, CDR2 YFSETQ, per germline. V lost 3 bases to trimming and J lost 0 bases; unmatched junction nucleotides: 3. The CDR3 has 15 residues. CDR3 sequence: CASSSTGGYQETQYF. The CDR3 DNA follows: TGCGCCAGCAGCTCGACAGGGGGTTACCAAGAGACCCAGTACTTC.

V usage is TRBV7-2 and J usage is TRBJ2-1; TRBD2 matches 10 bases. V was clipped by 5 bases and J by 5 bases; unmatched bases: 6. This CDR3 is built from 15 residues. CDR1 and CDR2 from the germline V gene are SGHTA and FQGNSA. Written as DNA, the CDR3 is TGTGCCAGCAGCCCTAGCGGGAGTCGAAACAATGAGCAGTTCTTC. Translated: CASSPSGSRNNEQFF.

This rearrangement joins TRBV11-2 to TRBJ2-4; perhaps TRBD2 as D (5 bases). V was pared by 4 bases and J by 6 bases, with 13 bases between. Germline values: CDR1 SGHAT, CDR2 FQNNGV. The CDR3 contains 14 residues. CDR3: CASSSYSRGNIQYF. DNA for the CDR3: TGTGCCAGCAGCTCCTATAGCCGGGGAAACATTCAGTACTTC.

The J gene is TRBJ2-7, the V gene TRBV27, with 8 nucleotides matching TRBD1. In germline, CDR1 is MNHEY, CDR2 SMNVEV (reference sequence). J was trimmed by 2 bases and V by 6 bases; bases with no gene match: 15. CDR3 length equals 17 residues. This chain's CDR3 is CASSYLLGTGVPYEQYF. The CDR3, as DNA: TGTGCCAGCAGCTATCTTTTGGGGACAGGAGTACCCTACGAGCAGTACTTC.

The chain carries TRBV5-1 and TRBJ2-1; weak D call: TRBD2 (6 bases). Germline V CDR1 and CDR2: SGHRS, YFSETQ. The CDR3 has 16 residues. V dropped 0 bases and J dropped 2 bases, with 12 bases sitting between them. Here the CDR3 reads CASSLEAGLAYNEQFF. Here the CDR3 DNA reads TGCGCCAGCAGCTTGGAAGCGGGTCTCGCCTACAATGAGCAGTTCTTC.

The chain has TRBV10-2 and TRBJ1-2, with D possibly TRBD1 on 6 matching bases. The V gene's germline CDR1 is WSHSY and CDR2 SAAADI. V gave up 7 bases and J gave up 6 bases, with 18 bases separating them. This CDR3 region has 14 residues. As DNA, the CDR3 is TGCGCCAGCACCTTAGTGGCGGGGGCGAATGGCTACACCTTC. Its protein product is CASTLVAGANGYTF.

The chain recombines TRBV25-1 with TRBJ2-3; maybe TRBD2 (5 bases). The CDR3 runs to 14 residues. Per the germline V gene, CDR1 is MGHDK and CDR2 is SYGVNS. Trimming pared 1 base from V and 4 bases from J, leaving 9 bases between. CDR3 bases: TGTGCCAGCAGTGAATTGAGGGTATCAGATACGCAGTATTTT. This codes for CASSELRVSDTQYF.